The 25 T cell receptor beta chains below all came from one sample that was sequenced in a study of shared clonotypes between healthy human individuals. Produced via immunoSEQ multiplex PCR; TCRdb's table is partial and in-frame only. The sample holds about 800,000 clones; about 96% are singletons and the top ten take under 0.3%. As defined, naive CD8 cells were CD45RO-negative and positively selected for CCR7, with terminally differentiated effector memory CD45RA+ cells excluded. The specimen sequenced was naive CD8+ T cells sorted from blood. The receptors originated from a young man in good health.

This sequence joins TRBV19 and TRBJ1-5; no definite D call. Trimming pared 3 bases from V and 4 bases from J, leaving 10 bases between. The CDR3 contains 14 residues. The V gene's germline CDR1 is LNHDA and CDR2 SQIVND (reference sequence). The CDR3 DNA follows: TGTGCCAGTAGTATTCCCACAGATAATCAGCCCCAGCATTTT. Translation: CASSIPTDNQPQHF.

The V gene is TRBV5-5, the J gene TRBJ2-7; D possibly matches TRBD1 or TRBD2 (5 bases each). The CDR3 length is 14 residues. Trimming shortened V by 1 base and J by 2 bases, and 10 bases separated the two germline ends. The germline V gene has CDR1 SGHKS and CDR2 YYEKEE (reference sequence). The CDR3 region is CASSLFSGPYEQYF. Here the CDR3 DNA reads TGTGCCAGCAGCTTGTTCTCGGGGCCCTACGAGCAGTACTTC.

The V gene is TRBV5-5, the J gene TRBJ2-1; D unclear. Trimming took 4 bases from V and 8 from J, leaving 16 bases between them. The germline V gene has CDR1 SGHKS and CDR2 YYEKEE (reference sequence). The length of the CDR3 is 14 residues. This CDR3 is CASSPPTGSYEQFF. CDR3 DNA: TGTGCCAGCAGCCCCCCCACCGGCTCGTATGAGCAGTTCTTC. Together with reference TRBV5-5 and TRBJ2-1, the CDR3 gives the full variable domain: DAGVTQSPTHLIKTRGQQVTLRCSPISGHKSVSWYQQVLGQGPQFIFQYYEKEERGRGNFPDRFSARQFPNYSSELNVNALLLGDSALYLCASSPPTGSYEQFFGPGTRLTVL.

The rearrangement joins TRBV21-1 to TRBJ2-1; the table's D call of TRBD2 was not tested on the DNA. TRBV21-1 is classified as a pseudogene. The length of the CDR3 is 13 residues. The CDR3 is CANQREFNNEQFF. CDR3 nucleotide sequence: TGTGCCAACCAGCGGGAGTTCAACAATGAGCAGTTCTTC.

V is TRBV27 and J is TRBJ1-1, with a possible D match to TRBD1 (5 bases). Germline V gives CDR1 MNHEY, CDR2 SMNVEV (reference sequence). V was clipped by 5 bases and J by 1 base, with 11 bases between them. This CDR3 comprises 14 residues. The CDR3 nucleotides are TGTGCCAGCAGTATCGGGACTGCGAACACTGAAGCTTTCTTT. Encoded protein: CASSIGTANTEAFF.

The V call is TRBV2, the J call TRBJ2-1, with 7 bases fitting TRBD2. Germline loops: CDR1 SNHLY, CDR2 FYNNEI. There are 10 residues in the CDR3. Trimming cost V 4 bases and J 16 bases; bases outside gene matches: 4. The CDR3 is CASSGTREFF. The CDR3 DNA is TGTGCCAGCAGTGGGACTAGGGAATTCTTC.

This clone was counted a single time. This sequence joins TRBV7-9 and TRBJ1-1, with TRBD1 identical over 10 bases. Per germline, CDR1 SEHNR and CDR2 FQNEAQ (reference sequence). CDR3 length: 17 residues. With 4 bases clipped from V and 1 base from J, the junction kept 9 bases outside the gene matches. CDR3: CASSSSGTGVPNTEAFF. CDR3 nucleotide sequence: TGTGCCAGCAGCTCCTCCGGGACAGGGGTCCCGAACACTGAAGCTTTCTTT.

The count of this clone is one. The rearrangement joins TRBV5-5 to TRBJ2-3; no definite D call. Germline V gene lookup returns CDR1 SGHKS and CDR2 YYEKEE (reference sequence). Trimming left V 7 bases short and J 1 base short, with 10 bases between. This CDR3 comprises 13 residues. CDR3 sequence (DNA): TGTGCCAGCCTCCCTTTACGCACAGATACGCAGTATTTT. This encodes CASLPLRTDTQYF. The variable domain in full, completed from reference TRBV5-5 and TRBJ2-3, reads DAGVTQSPTHLIKTRGQQVTLRCSPISGHKSVSWYQQVLGQGPQFIFQYYEKEERGRGNFPDRFSARQFPNYSSELNVNALLLGDSALYLCASLPLRTDTQYFGPGTRLTVL.

A remark on this clone: Germline and junction disagree at one end, which may indicate a read error. The chain has TRBV7-7 and TRBJ2-1; TRBD1 aligns across 7 bases. This CDR3 region has 15 residues. Germline CDR1 is SSHAT and CDR2 is FNYEAQ (reference sequence). In DNA form, the CDR3 reads TGTGCTAGCAGCTTGTCTCAGGGGGCCTACAATGAGCAGTTCTTC. It yields the protein CASSLSQGAYNEQFF. The variable domain in full, completed from reference TRBV7-7 and TRBJ2-1, reads GAGVSQSPRYKVTKRGQDVTLRCDPISSHATLYWYQQALGQGPEFLTYFNYEAQPDKSGLPSDRFSAERPEGSISTLTIQRTEQRDSAMYRCASSLSQGAYNEQFFGPGTRLTVL.

This rearrangement joins TRBV5-4 to TRBJ2-5, with TRBD1 identical over 10 bases. J gave up 4 bases and V 4 bases, and 16 bases lay outside the gene matches. The CDR3 length is 18 residues. The germline CDR1 and CDR2 sequences are SGHNT and YYREEE (reference sequence). The DNA for the CDR3 is TGTGCCAGCAGCCTAACCCACGACAGGGGGCGACGGACAGAGACCCAGTACTTC. This codes for CASSLTHDRGRRTETQYF.

The V call is TRBV28, the J call TRBJ2-7; D ambiguous. Germline lookup yields CDR1 MDHEN and CDR2 SYDVKM. Trimming cost V 2 bases and J 2 bases, with 10 bases left between them. The CDR3 covers 14 residues. The CDR3 protein is CASSLGGPAYEQYF. The DNA for the CDR3 is TGTGCCAGCAGTTTAGGCGGACCCGCCTACGAGCAGTACTTC.

Only one count was recorded for this clone. The rearrangement uses TRBV28 and TRBJ2-7, with 12 positions matching TRBD2. CDR3 length equals 16 residues. Trimming at V came to 2 bases and at J to 5 bases, leaving 7 bases not matched to a gene. The germline V gene encodes CDR1 MDHEN and CDR2 SYDVKM. CDR3 nucleotide sequence: TGTGCCAGCAGTTTACTAGCGGGAGGGTATTTTAACGAGCAGTACTTC. This codes for CASSLLAGGYFNEQYF.

The V and J genes are TRBV27 and TRBJ2-7, with 10 bases matching TRBD2. Trimming cost V 5 bases and J 2 bases; bases outside gene matches: 6. CDR3 length equals 15 residues. Germline CDR1 is MNHEY and CDR2 is SMNVEV (reference sequence). The CDR3 DNA reads as TGTGCCAGCAGTCCGACTAGCGGGCAGACCTACGAGCAGTACTTC. It is translated as CASSPTSGQTYEQYF.

The chain joins TRBV7-9 to TRBJ2-7; D unclear. V lost 4 bases and J lost 0, with 4 bases in between. The CDR3 runs to 12 residues. The germline gives CDR1 SEHNR, CDR2 FQNEAQ (reference sequence). In nucleotides, the CDR3 is TGTGCCAGCAGCTACATCTCCTACGAGCAGTACTTC. Protein: CASSYISYEQYF.

The genes are TRBV27 and TRBJ1-2; TRBD1 agrees at 11 bases. The J segment lost 4 bases and the V segment lost 6 bases, leaving 7 bases of the junction unmatched. The CDR3 loop spans 15 amino acids. The germline V gene has CDR1 MNHEY and CDR2 SMNVEV (reference sequence). DNA of the CDR3: TGTGCCAGCAGCCTCGGGACAGGGGGGAGCTATGGCTACACCTTC. Translation gives CASSLGTGGSYGYTF.

This chain joins TRBV4-3 and TRBJ2-1; 14 bases align to TRBD2. The V segment lost 4 bases and the J segment 6 bases; nucleotides outside the gene matches: 5. Germline loops: CDR1 LGHNA, CDR2 YSLEER. The CDR3 runs to 16 residues. The CDR3 DNA sequence: TGCGCCAGCAGCCGGGGGACTAGCGGGAGTTTCAATGAGCAGTTCTTC. This codes for CASSRGTSGSFNEQFF.

This clone is a singleton in its sample. The gene calls are TRBV27 and TRBJ1-5; 8 bases match TRBD1. V trimming: 8 bases; J trimming: 4 bases; junction bases outside the gene matches: 10. This CDR3 spans 15 amino acids. CDR1 is MNHEY, CDR2 SMNVEV, per germline (reference sequence). Here the CDR3 reads CASGQRTGGNQPQHF. DNA for the CDR3: TGTGCCAGCGGTCAACGTACAGGGGGAAATCAGCCCCAGCATTTT.

The V call is TRBV7-2, the J call TRBJ2-1; tentatively, D is TRBD2 (5 bases). Germline-derived CDR1 and CDR2 are SGHTA and FQGNSA. The CDR3 loop spans 14 amino acids. Trimming pared 7 bases from V and 10 bases from J, leaving 20 bases between. The CDR3 region is CASTPGSVLDEQFF. CDR3 DNA: TGTGCCAGCACCCCGGGGAGCGTTCTAGACGAGCAGTTCTTC.

CDR3 loop: CASSFGTGGNTIYF. Here the CDR3 DNA reads TGTGCCAGCAGCTTCGGGACTGGTGGAAACACCATATATTTT. The V and J genes are TRBV7-2 and TRBJ1-3, with D perhaps matching TRBD1 (5 bases). The CDR3 is 14 residues long. Germline CDR1 is SGHTA and CDR2 is FQGNSA. V was pared by 3 bases and J by 3 bases, with 9 bases between. The variable domain in full, with the rest retrieved from reference TRBV7-2 and TRBJ1-3, is GAGVSQSPSNKVTEKGKDVELRCDPISGHTALYWYRQSLGQGLEFLIYFQGNSAPDKSGLPSDRFSAERTGGSVSTLTIQRTQQEDSAVYLCASSFGTGGNTIYFGEGSWLTVV.

For the CDR3, the DNA is TGTGCCAGCAGCTTATTCCTAGCGGGATGGGCAGATACGCAGTATTTT. Its protein is CASSLFLAGWADTQYF. The V and J genes are TRBV7-2 and TRBJ2-3; 9 bases align to TRBD2. The CDR3 spans 16 residues. Germline V gene data show CDR1 as SGHTA and CDR2 as FQGNSA. The J segment lost 4 bases and the V segment lost 2 bases, leaving 7 bases of the junction unmatched.

V is TRBV4-1 and J is TRBJ2-7, with D unclear. Trimming pared 0 bases from V and 0 bases from J, leaving 9 bases between. The germline V gene has CDR1 MGHRA and CDR2 YSYEKL. The CDR3 covers 15 residues. The CDR3: CASSQDSAHSYEQYF. DNA for the CDR3: TGCGCCAGCAGCCAAGATTCTGCCCACTCCTACGAGCAGTACTTC.

The V gene is TRBV5-4, the J gene TRBJ1-1; D remains ambiguous. The CDR3 runs 14 residues. Per the germline V gene, CDR1 is SGHNT and CDR2 is YYREEE (reference sequence). V lost 3 bases and J lost 1, with 10 bases in between. CDR3 in amino acids: CASSSLRRNTEAFF. The CDR3 bases are TGTGCCAGCAGCTCCTTACGGAGGAACACTGAAGCTTTCTTT. Filled out from reference TRBV5-4 and TRBJ1-1, the complete variable domain reads ETGVTQSPTHLIKTRGQQVTLRCSSQSGHNTVSWYQQALGQGPQFIFQYYREEENGRGNFPPRFSGLQFPNYSSELNVNALELDDSALYLCASSSLRRNTEAFFGQGTRLTVV.

The J gene is TRBJ2-7, the V gene TRBV15, with 9 bases that match TRBD1. Germline V lookup: CDR1 LNHNV, CDR2 YYDKDF (reference sequence). The CDR3 has 13 residues. Trimming took 5 bases from V and 5 from J; bases not matched to a gene: 4. The CDR3 loop reads CATSPDRGDEQYF. The CDR3 DNA sequence: TGTGCCACCAGCCCCGACAGGGGGGACGAGCAGTACTTC.

The chain links TRBV4-1 to TRBJ2-7; 9 bases align to TRBD2. Per the germline V gene, CDR1 is MGHRA and CDR2 is YSYEKL. The ends lost 1 base at V and 5 bases at J; junction bases unmatched: 6. The CDR3 is 15 amino acids. DNA for the CDR3: TGCGCCAGCAGCCAAGTTATAGCGGGAGCGGACGAGCAGTACTTC. Its translation is CASSQVIAGADEQYF.

The genes are TRBV10-3 and TRBJ2-1, with TRBD1 matching 8 bases. This CDR3 has 14 amino acids. Germline V gene sequence: CDR1 ENHRY, CDR2 SYGVKD. V lost 6 bases and J lost 5; bases outside the gene matches: 6. The CDR3: CAIRGTGFNNEQFF. In DNA form, the CDR3 reads TGTGCCATCAGGGGGACAGGTTTTAACAATGAGCAGTTCTTC.